Below, 27 T cell receptor beta chains from the same sample are listed, as sequenced in a study of glioma-infiltrating T cells. TCR alpha and beta CDR3 regions were amplified from RNA using iRepertoire nested multiplex PCR. TCRdb re-called the multiplex PCR reads with MiXCR, one entry per CDR3 protein. The sample contains approximately 190,000 distinct CDR3 sequences, about 32% of which appear only once. Sequencing was carried out using glioma tissue, nonneoplastic brain tissue, or PBMCs (not recorded which). Every receptor here comes from a human donor with low-grade glioma or glioblastoma, undergoing nonglioma brain surgery, or in good health (not recorded which).

This clonotype has a count of ten or more. This sequence joins TRBV7-7 and TRBJ2-1; 9 bases match TRBD2. The germline CDR1 and CDR2 sequences are SSHAT and FNYEAQ (reference sequence). The CDR3 is 14 residues long. J gave up 6 bases and V 5 bases, and 5 bases lay outside the gene matches. The CDR3 protein is CASSRSGSGNEQFF. The CDR3, as DNA: TGTGCCAGCAGCCGTAGCGGGAGTGGCAATGAGCAGTTCTTC.

This clonotype was seen at least ten times. The genes are TRBV4-3 and TRBJ2-1, with 11 bases aligning to TRBD2. Germline CDR1 LGHNA, CDR2 YSLEER. Germline trimming cut 6 bases from V and 3 bases from J; bases unmatched to any gene: 7. The CDR3 has 16 residues. The CDR3 DNA follows: TGCGCCAGCAGGCAGATGACTAGCGGGAACTACAATGAGCAGTTCTTC. It is translated as CASRQMTSGNYNEQFF.

This clonotype was counted many times. The V and J genes are TRBV2 and TRBJ1-5, with D possibly TRBD1 on 5 matching bases. From germline, CDR1 is SNHLY and CDR2 FYNNEI. V lost 9 bases and J lost 5, with 14 bases in between. The CDR3 has 13 residues. The DNA for the CDR3 is TGTGCCAGTACCGGGACGGAAGATCAGCCCCAGCATTTT. Protein: CASTGTEDQPQHF.

Points on this clonotype: The junction differs from germline at one of its ends, possibly a read error. V gene TRBV3-1 combines with J gene TRBJ1-1, with D possibly matching TRBD1 (5 bases). The CDR3 is made up of 15 amino acids. Germline CDR1 reads LGHDT; CDR2 reads YNNKEL (reference sequence). The CDR3 protein is CASSYRLRENTKAFF. In DNA, the CDR3 is TGTGCCAGCAGCTACAGACTCAGGGAGAACACTAAAGCTTTCTTT.

This clonotype has a count of ten or more. The CDR3 DNA reads TGTGCCAGCAGCCCCCCGTGGGCGAAAGCTTTCTTT. Its protein product is CASSPPWAKAFF. This chain links TRBV11-1 with TRBJ1-1; D is ambiguous. The CDR3 has 12 amino acids. Germline V gene sequence: CDR1 SGHAT, CDR2 FQDESV (reference sequence). The ends were cut back, 5 bases at V and 9 bases at J, with 13 bases in the middle.

The rearrangement joins TRBV10-3 to TRBJ2-2, with D possibly being TRBD1 (5 bases). This CDR3 is 15 amino acids long. CDR1 is ENHRY and CDR2 is SYGVKD in the germline V gene. V dropped 5 bases and J dropped 1 base, with 11 bases sitting between them. The CDR3 sequence is CAISIITGNTGELFF. For the CDR3, the DNA is TGTGCCATCAGTATTATAACAGGGAACACCGGGGAGCTGTTTTTT.

This clonotype was recorded at least ten times. The CDR3 region is CASSLGLAWGADTQYF. For the CDR3, the DNA is TGTGCCAGCAGCTTGGGACTAGCGTGGGGGGCAGATACGCAGTATTTT. V and J are TRBV5-4 and TRBJ2-3, with 8 bases lining up with TRBD2. V dropped 0 bases and J dropped 4; count of bases not matched to a gene: 7. Per the germline V gene, CDR1 is SGHNT and CDR2 is YYREEE (reference sequence). The length of the CDR3 is 16 residues.

The chain employs TRBV5-5 and TRBJ2-7; D might be TRBD2 (5 bases). Deletions cut 0 bases from V and 7 bases from J, with 14 bases between. The CDR3 has 14 residues. Germline CDR1 is SGHKS and CDR2 is YYEKEE (reference sequence). The CDR3 coding sequence is TGTGCCAGCAGCTTGGTGGCGCTAGCCGTTGAGCAGTACTTC. The encoded protein is CASSLVALAVEQYF.

To note about this clonotype: A much larger clone differs by one base, so this may be a read error. The chain combines TRBV12-3 or TRBV12-4 with TRBJ1-2; D perhaps matches TRBD1 (5 bases). V was pared by 6 bases and J by 4 bases, with 9 bases between. The length of the CDR3 is 12 residues. CDR3 loop: CASRGDSYGYTF. The CDR3, as DNA: TGTGCCAGCAGAGGGGACTCCTATGGCTACACCTTC.

This chain links TRBV11-2 with TRBJ2-7; no firm D call. Germline CDR1 and CDR2: SGHAT and FQNNGV. The CDR3 spans 14 residues. The CDR3 reads CESSSLRYSYEQYF. DNA of the CDR3: TGTGAAAGCAGCTCCCTTAGATACTCCTACGAGCAGTACTTC. Together with reference TRBV11-2 and TRBJ2-7, the CDR3 gives the full variable domain: EAGVAQSPRYKIIEKRQSVAFWCNPISGHATLYWYQQILGQGPKLLIQFQNNGVVDDSQLPKDRFSAERLKGVDSTLKIQPAKLEDSAVYLCESSSLRYSYEQYFGPGTRLTVT.

This clonotype came up many times. CDR3 nucleotides: TGTGCCAGCAGTTTAAGGACAGGGTCCTACGAGCAGTACTTC. Translation: CASSLRTGSYEQYF. This sequence joins TRBV27 and TRBJ2-7; 8 nucleotides line up with TRBD1. Germline loops: CDR1 MNHEY, CDR2 SMNVEV (reference sequence). The CDR3 contains 14 residues. After removal of 2 bases from V and 1 base from J, the junction contained 1 base not matched to a gene.

This clonotype has at least ten counts. The chain couples TRBV6-1 to TRBJ1-1, with a tentative D call TRBD1 (5 bases). V lost 6 bases and J lost 1, with 12 bases in between. CDR1 and CDR2 (germline): MNHNS, SASEGT. The CDR3 extends over 14 amino acids. CDR3 sequence: CASSQGEANTEAFF. The DNA for the CDR3 is TGTGCCAGCAGCCAAGGGGAGGCGAACACTGAAGCTTTCTTT.

V usage is TRBV7-9 and J usage is TRBJ2-3; 12 bases fit TRBD2. This CDR3 has 20 amino acids. Germline CDR1 and CDR2: SEHNR and FQNEAQ (reference sequence). With V trimmed by 5 bases and J by 4 bases, 19 bases remained unmatched. This chain's CDR3 is CASSPPAETSGRWAADTQYF. Here the CDR3 DNA reads TGTGCCAGCAGCCCCCCCGCGGAGACTAGCGGGAGATGGGCCGCAGATACGCAGTATTTT. Full variable domain (missing parts from reference TRBV7-9 and TRBJ2-3): DTGVSQNPRHKITKRGQNVTFRCDPISEHNRLYWYRQTLGQGPEFLTYFQNEAQLEKSRLLSDRFSAERPKGSFSTLEIQRTEQGDSAMYLCASSPPAETSGRWAADTQYFGPGTRLTVL.

For this clonotype: A much larger clonotype is one base distant, so this may be a read error. The chain recombines TRBV24-1 with TRBJ2-3; D not certain. The CDR3 is 13 residues long. Germline V lookup: CDR1 KGHDR, CDR2 SFDVKD. V lost 4 bases and J lost 5, with 9 bases in between. CDR3 bases: TGTGCCACCAGTGACCTCGACAAAGATACGCAGTATTTT. Translation gives CATSDLDKDTQYF.

With regard to this clonotype: A junction boundary mismatches the germline segment, possibly from a read error. The V and J genes are TRBV14 and TRBJ2-7; TRBD1 matches 11 bases. Germline CDR1 is SGHDN and CDR2 is FVKESK. The CDR3 is 15 residues long. For the CDR3, the DNA is TGTGCCAGCAGTCAAGGACAGGGGGCCTTCTACGAGCAGTACTTC. It specifies CASSQGQGAFYEQYF.

The chain uses TRBV19 and TRBJ1-3, with D uncertain. The V and J ends lost 6 bases and 0 bases respectively, with 12 bases between them. Germline CDR1 LNHDA, CDR2 SQIVND (reference sequence). The CDR3 is 15 residues long. The CDR3 is CASSQPFGSGNTIYF. CDR3 nucleotide sequence: TGTGCCAGTAGCCAGCCGTTCGGCTCTGGAAACACCATATATTTT.

This clonotype was observed many times. V gene TRBV10-3 combines with J gene TRBJ1-5, with D possibly being TRBD1 (5 bases). The CDR3 runs to 14 residues. CDR1 is ENHRY and CDR2 is SYGVKD in the germline V gene. V was cut by 3 bases and J by 5 bases, with 11 bases left in between. In DNA, the CDR3 is TGTGCCATCAGTGATTGGGGCAGGGATCAGCCCCAGCATTTT. Amino acids: CAISDWGRDQPQHF.

This chain links TRBV7-9 with TRBJ2-7, with D maybe TRBD2 (5 bases). The CDR3 runs to 16 residues. Trimming removed 3 bases at V and 5 bases at J, with 20 bases between. The germline CDR1 and CDR2 sequences are SEHNR and FQNEAQ (reference sequence). In DNA, the CDR3 is TGTGCCAGCAGCTTCGAGGGCCAGTTTATCGTTAACGAGCAGTACTTC. Translation: CASSFEGQFIVNEQYF.

This clonotype appeared once. A much larger clone sits a single nucleotide away, making a read error possible. V is TRBV20-1 and J is TRBJ2-1; D unresolved. In germline, CDR1 is DFQATT, CDR2 SNEGSKA (reference sequence). This CDR3 is 11 amino acids long. The CDR3 loop is CSVESDREQFF. In DNA form, the CDR3 reads TGCAGCGTTGAAAGCGACCGCGAGCAGTTCTTC.

This clonotype came up many times. The J gene is TRBJ2-7, the V gene TRBV11-2, with TRBD1 as a possible D gene (5 bases). Germline V gives CDR1 SGHAT, CDR2 FQNNGV. There are 14 residues in the CDR3. Deletions cut 5 bases from V and 0 bases from J, with 11 bases between. The CDR3: CASSLDRLSYEQYF. The CDR3 DNA reads TGTGCCAGCAGCCTCGACAGACTCTCCTACGAGCAGTACTTC.

The V call is TRBV7-9, the J call TRBJ1-2; no clear D. From germline, CDR1 is SEHNR and CDR2 FQNEAQ (reference sequence). Trimming removed 5 bases at V and 8 bases at J, with 9 bases between. CDR3 length: 11 residues. CDR3 DNA: TGTGCCAGCAGCCCTTCTGAGGGCTACACCTTC. Protein sequence: CASSPSEGYTF.

The chain employs TRBV20-1 and TRBJ2-1; D is unresolved. CDR1 and CDR2 from the germline V gene are DFQATT and SNEGSKA (reference sequence). The CDR3 is 15 amino acids. V lost 2 bases, J lost 5 bases, and 16 bases lay in between. This CDR3 is CSARPGLAPDNEQFF. DNA for the CDR3: TGCAGTGCTAGACCGGGCCTTGCGCCCGACAATGAGCAGTTCTTC.

The sample holds many counts of this clonotype. The rearrangement links TRBV6-2 or TRBV6-3 to TRBJ2-1, with TRBD1 matching 7 bases. Trimming took 4 bases from V and 0 from J; bases not matched to a gene: 15. The CDR3 is made up of 19 amino acids. Per the germline V gene, CDR1 is MNHEY and CDR2 is SVGEGT. CDR3 region: CASSSTGYQRLSSYNEQFF. The CDR3 nucleotides are TGTGCCAGCAGTTCGACAGGGTATCAGCGGTTAAGCTCCTACAATGAGCAGTTCTTC.

This clonotype was detected only a few times. The V call is TRBV5-4, the J call TRBJ2-3, with 8 bases aligning to TRBD2. CDR1 SGHNT and CDR2 YYREEE come from the germline V gene (reference sequence). After removal of 4 bases from V and 4 bases from J, the junction contained 8 bases not matched to a gene. The CDR3 contains 15 residues. The CDR3 nucleotides read TGTGCCAGCAGCCGAGCGGGAGTCCGGCCAGATACGCAGTATTTT. This gives the protein CASSRAGVRPDTQYF.

This clonotype was seen a few times. The chain has TRBV14 and TRBJ1-2; TRBD1 might be the D (5 bases). Trimming removed 0 bases at V and 8 bases at J, with 13 bases between. Per the germline V gene, CDR1 is SGHDN and CDR2 is FVKESK. The CDR3 runs to 14 residues. The CDR3 coding sequence is TGTGCCAGCAGCCAAGATAGGGGAGCGGGAGGCTACACCTTC. Amino acids: CASSQDRGAGGYTF.

The rearrangement links TRBV6-4 to TRBJ1-2; weak D call: TRBD1 (6 bases). Trimming left V 2 bases short and J 4 bases short, with 17 bases between. Per the germline V gene, CDR1 is MRHNA and CDR2 is SNTAGT. The CDR3 has 16 residues. CDR3 nucleotides: TGTGCCAGCAGTGACACTAAATCGGGGGCGAGCTATGGCTACACCTTC. This sequence encodes CASSDTKSGASYGYTF.

In the case of this clonotype: A much larger clonotype is one base distant, so this may be a read error. J is TRBJ2-1 and V is TRBV5-4, with 7 bases fitting TRBD2. CDR3 length: 14 amino acids. Germline V CDR1 and CDR2: SGHNT, YYREEE (reference sequence). Unmatched junction bases numbered 9, after V lost 9 bases and J lost 3 bases. The CDR3 sequence is CAILTSPVYNEQFF. The CDR3 coding sequence is TGTGCCATCTTGACTAGCCCGGTCTACAATGAGCAGTTCTTC.